These T cell receptor beta chains were read from a single sample in a study of technical replicates of blood from several donors. The data were produced by immunoSEQ multiplex PCR, yet TCRdb's version contains in-frame clones alone and is incomplete. Of roughly 100,000 clones in the sample, almost 96% were seen once. The specimen was T cells isolated from PBMCs. Receptor source: a human donor in good health. The CDR3 runs from the conserved cysteine through the conserved F or W. Fields, in order: clone size, D gene, V gene, J gene, CDR3 DNA, CDR3 protein. D genes are given only for firm matches. Size is omitted from some rows. Given values are once, few, many or a class for expanded clones.

abundance: NA; d_gene: TRBD1; v_gene: TRBV28; j_gene: TRBJ1-1; CDR3nt: TGTGCCAGCGTGGGACAGGGTCATCTCGTCGCTTTCTTT; CDR3aa: CASVGQGHLVAFF
abundance: NA; d_gene: TRBD1; v_gene: TRBV18; j_gene: TRBJ2-5; CDR3nt: TGTGCCAGCTCACCATACCGGGACAGCAACCAAGAGACCCAGTACTTC; CDR3aa: CASSPYRDSNQETQYF
abundance: NA; d_gene: TRBD1; v_gene: TRBV27; j_gene: TRBJ1-5; CDR3nt: TGTGCCAGCAAGAATCGACAGGGGAGGGTCGCGGATCAGCCCCAGCATTTT; CDR3aa: CASKNRQGRVADQPQHF
abundance: once; d_gene: NA; v_gene: TRBV5-1; j_gene: TRBJ1-1; CDR3nt: TGCGCCAGCAGCTTAGGAGGGATCGGTGTCACTGAAGCTTTCTTT; CDR3aa: CASSLGGIGVTEAFF
abundance: NA; d_gene: NA; v_gene: TRBV7-9; j_gene: TRBJ2-7; CDR3nt: TGTGCCAGCAGCTTAGGTCAGGGTATCCACGAGCAGTACTTC; CDR3aa: CASSLGQGIHEQYF
abundance: NA; d_gene: NA; v_gene: TRBV25-1; j_gene: TRBJ1-2; CDR3nt: TGTGCCAGTTTCCTCTATGGCTACACCTTC; CDR3aa: CASFLYGYTF
abundance: NA; d_gene: NA; v_gene: TRBV6-5; j_gene: TRBJ1-1; CDR3nt: TGTGCCAGCAGCCTCCACAGGGCACAGATCACTGAAGCTTTCTTT; CDR3aa: CASSLHRAQITEAFF
abundance: NA; d_gene: TRBD1; v_gene: TRBV6-5; j_gene: TRBJ1-1; CDR3nt: TGTGCCAGCAGTTACAACCCCGGGACAGGGAGAACTGAAGCTTTCTTT; CDR3aa: CASSYNPGTGRTEAFF
abundance: NA; d_gene: TRBD2; v_gene: TRBV11-2; j_gene: TRBJ2-3; CDR3nt: TGTGCCAGCAGCTCCCGAGGCCCCCTAGCGGGGGGCCCAGATACGCAGTATTTT; CDR3aa: CASSSRGPLAGGPDTQYF
abundance: once; d_gene: NA; v_gene: TRBV4-1; j_gene: TRBJ2-3; CDR3nt: TGCGCCAGCAGCCAAGAATGGAGCGGCCGGACTAGCACAGATACGCAGTATTTT; CDR3aa: CASSQEWSGRTSTDTQYF
abundance: NA; d_gene: NA; v_gene: TRBV28; j_gene: TRBJ2-1; CDR3nt: TGTGCCAGCATCTTCAGGGGCCTTACTCGCAATGAGCAGTTCTTC; CDR3aa: CASIFRGLTRNEQFF
abundance: NA; d_gene: NA; v_gene: TRBV19; j_gene: TRBJ2-7; CDR3nt: TGTGCCAGTAGTACGGAGGCCCGGGCCCACTACGAGCAGTACTTC; CDR3aa: CASSTEARAHYEQYF
abundance: NA; d_gene: NA; v_gene: TRBV4-1; j_gene: TRBJ2-4; CDR3nt: TGCGCCAGCAGCCAAGAGGGGGGGGCGGCTGGCGACATTCAGTACTTC; CDR3aa: CASSQEGGAAGDIQYF
abundance: NA; d_gene: NA; v_gene: TRBV5-6; j_gene: TRBJ1-2; CDR3nt: TGTGCCAGCAGCTTGGCTGGACAGAACTATGGCTACACCTTC; CDR3aa: CASSLAGQNYGYTF
abundance: once; d_gene: NA; v_gene: TRBV2; j_gene: TRBJ1-1; CDR3nt: TGTGCCAGCAGTGTAAGTCCAGTCAACACTGAAGCTTTCTTT; CDR3aa: CASSVSPVNTEAFF
abundance: NA; d_gene: NA; v_gene: TRBV19; j_gene: TRBJ2-3; CDR3nt: TGTGCCAGTAGTATGCGGCGGAAAGCAACAGATACGCAGTATTTT; CDR3aa: CASSMRRKATDTQYF
abundance: NA; d_gene: NA; v_gene: TRBV7-8; j_gene: TRBJ1-6; CDR3nt: TGTGCCAGCAGCATAAACTTGAATTCACCCCTCCACTTT; CDR3aa: CASSINLNSPLHF
abundance: NA; d_gene: NA; v_gene: TRBV7-9; j_gene: TRBJ1-4; CDR3nt: TGTGCCAGCAGTCCCCGCCCGGGGGTGACTAATGAAAAACTGTTTTTT; CDR3aa: CASSPRPGVTNEKLFF
abundance: NA; d_gene: TRBD2; v_gene: TRBV2; j_gene: TRBJ2-7; CDR3nt: TGTGCCACCAATCCGGGACTAGCGTCCGGCGAGCAGTACTTC; CDR3aa: CATNPGLASGEQYF
abundance: NA; d_gene: TRBD1; v_gene: TRBV4-1; j_gene: TRBJ1-1; CDR3nt: TGCGCCAGCAGGGCGGGACAGACGAACACTGAAGCTTTCTTT; CDR3aa: CASRAGQTNTEAFF
abundance: NA; d_gene: TRBD2; v_gene: TRBV7-6; j_gene: TRBJ2-7; CDR3nt: TGTGCCAGCAGCTTAGCCGGGGGGGCGAAAACCTACGAGCAGTACTTC; CDR3aa: CASSLAGGAKTYEQYF
abundance: NA; d_gene: NA; v_gene: TRBV30; j_gene: TRBJ1-2; CDR3nt: TGTGCTCGGGGCGGGGGGAGCGGCCGATATGGCTACACCTTC; CDR3aa: CARGGGSGRYGYTF
abundance: NA; d_gene: TRBD2; v_gene: TRBV4-1; j_gene: TRBJ2-1; CDR3nt: TGCGCCAGCAGCCAGATTCCTAGCGGGGGCCAGTACAATGAGCAGTTCTTC; CDR3aa: CASSQIPSGGQYNEQFF
abundance: NA; d_gene: TRBD1; v_gene: TRBV6-1; j_gene: TRBJ1-2; CDR3nt: TGTGCCAGCAGGAACCGGGACAGGGCCTATGGCTACACCTTC; CDR3aa: CASRNRDRAYGYTF
abundance: once; d_gene: NA; v_gene: TRBV6-1; j_gene: TRBJ1-1; CDR3nt: TGTGCCAGCAGTGACAGTCTCACTGAAGCTTTCTTT; CDR3aa: CASSDSLTEAFF
abundance: NA; d_gene: NA; v_gene: TRBV10-3; j_gene: TRBJ2-7; CDR3nt: TGTGCCATCAGTTTTGACAGAACCTACGAGCAGTACTTC; CDR3aa: CAISFDRTYEQYF
abundance: NA; d_gene: NA; v_gene: TRBV7-9; j_gene: TRBJ2-7; CDR3nt: TGTGCCAGCAGCCTAGGGGTGTCAGGGTTGTCCTACGAGCAGTACTTC; CDR3aa: CASSLGVSGLSYEQYF
abundance: NA; d_gene: TRBD2; v_gene: TRBV27; j_gene: TRBJ2-1; CDR3nt: TGTGCCAGCAGTTTAGGGACTAGCGGGGTTGGAGAGCAGTTCTTC; CDR3aa: CASSLGTSGVGEQFF
abundance: NA; d_gene: TRBD2; v_gene: TRBV4-2; j_gene: TRBJ2-1; CDR3nt: TGTGCCAGCAGCCACTCCGCTTGGGGCGGGGGGAGGAATGAGCAGTTCTTC; CDR3aa: CASSHSAWGGGRNEQFF